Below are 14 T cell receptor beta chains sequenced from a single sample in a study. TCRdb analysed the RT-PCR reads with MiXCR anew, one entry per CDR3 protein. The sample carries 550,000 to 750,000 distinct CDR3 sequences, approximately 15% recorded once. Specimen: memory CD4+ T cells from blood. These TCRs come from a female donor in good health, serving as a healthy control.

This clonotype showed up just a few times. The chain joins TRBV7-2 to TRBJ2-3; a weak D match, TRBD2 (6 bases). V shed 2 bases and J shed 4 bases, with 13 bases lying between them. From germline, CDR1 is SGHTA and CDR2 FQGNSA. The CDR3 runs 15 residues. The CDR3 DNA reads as TGTGCCAGCAGCTTATTGGGGGGAGCTGCAGATACGCAGTATTTT. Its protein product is CASSLLGGAADTQYF.

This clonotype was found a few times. The CDR3 here is CASSLFRGQPNEKLFF. CDR3 DNA: TGTGCCAGCAGCTTGTTTAGGGGACAGCCTAATGAAAAACTGTTTTTT. The chain has TRBV7-2 and TRBJ1-4; 7 bases are shared with TRBD1. The CDR3 contains 16 residues. Trimming at V came to 3 bases and at J to 3 bases, leaving 7 bases not matched to a gene. The germline V gene encodes CDR1 SGHTA and CDR2 FQGNSA.

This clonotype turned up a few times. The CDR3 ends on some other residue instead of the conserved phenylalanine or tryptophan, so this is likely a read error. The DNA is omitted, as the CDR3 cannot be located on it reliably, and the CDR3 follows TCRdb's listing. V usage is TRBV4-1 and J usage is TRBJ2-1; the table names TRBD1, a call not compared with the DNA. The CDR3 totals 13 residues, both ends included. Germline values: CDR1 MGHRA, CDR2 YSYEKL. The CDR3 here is CASSQVGTGKFLL.

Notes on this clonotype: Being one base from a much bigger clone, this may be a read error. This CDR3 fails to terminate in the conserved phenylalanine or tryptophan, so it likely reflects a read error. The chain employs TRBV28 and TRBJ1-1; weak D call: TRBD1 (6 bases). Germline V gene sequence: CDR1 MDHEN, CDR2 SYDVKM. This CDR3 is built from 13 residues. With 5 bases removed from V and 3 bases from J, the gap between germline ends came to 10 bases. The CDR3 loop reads CASSRDTYTEAFL. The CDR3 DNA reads TGTGCCAGCAGTCGGGACACTTACACTGAAGCTTTCCTT.

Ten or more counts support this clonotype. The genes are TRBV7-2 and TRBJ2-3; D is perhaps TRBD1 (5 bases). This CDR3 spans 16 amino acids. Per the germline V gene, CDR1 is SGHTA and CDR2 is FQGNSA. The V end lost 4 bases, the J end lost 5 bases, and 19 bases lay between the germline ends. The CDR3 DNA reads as TGTGCCAGCAGCTCCCCTAGGGGTCACCGTGGAGATACGCAGTATTTT. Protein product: CASSSPRGHRGDTQYF. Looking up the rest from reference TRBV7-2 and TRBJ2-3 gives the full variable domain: GAGVSQSPSNKVTEKGKDVELRCDPISGHTALYWYRQSLGQGLEFLIYFQGNSAPDKSGLPSDRFSAERTGGSVSTLTIQRTQQEDSAVYLCASSSPRGHRGDTQYFGPGTRLTVL.

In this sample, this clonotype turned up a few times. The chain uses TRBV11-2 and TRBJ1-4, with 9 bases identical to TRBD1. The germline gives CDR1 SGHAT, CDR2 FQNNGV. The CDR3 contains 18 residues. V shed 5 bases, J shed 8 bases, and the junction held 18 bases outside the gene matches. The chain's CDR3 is CASSPRPLRDRVFEKLFF. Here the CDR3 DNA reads TGTGCCAGCAGCCCTAGACCTTTACGGGACAGGGTATTCGAAAAACTGTTTTTT.

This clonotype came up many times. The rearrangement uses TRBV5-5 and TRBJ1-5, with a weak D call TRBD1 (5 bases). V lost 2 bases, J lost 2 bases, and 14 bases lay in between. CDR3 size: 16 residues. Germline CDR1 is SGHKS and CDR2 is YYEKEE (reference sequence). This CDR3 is CASSFSGATGNQPQHF. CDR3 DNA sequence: TGTGCCAGCAGCTTCTCTGGGGCGACCGGCAATCAGCCCCAGCATTTT.

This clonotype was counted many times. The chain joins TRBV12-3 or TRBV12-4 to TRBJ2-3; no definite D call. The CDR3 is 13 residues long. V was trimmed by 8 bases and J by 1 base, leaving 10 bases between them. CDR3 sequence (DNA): TGTGCCAGCCGGATACTCGGCACAGATACGCAGTATTTT. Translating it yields CASRILGTDTQYF.

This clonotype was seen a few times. The CDR3 loop is CASSPGLWGNQPQHF. The CDR3 nucleotides are TGTGCCAGCAGCCCAGGCCTCTGGGGCAATCAGCCCCAGCATTTT. The chain has TRBV12-3 or TRBV12-4 and TRBJ1-5, with D unresolved. V was trimmed by 6 bases and J by 2 bases, leaving 14 bases between them. The CDR3 runs to 15 residues.

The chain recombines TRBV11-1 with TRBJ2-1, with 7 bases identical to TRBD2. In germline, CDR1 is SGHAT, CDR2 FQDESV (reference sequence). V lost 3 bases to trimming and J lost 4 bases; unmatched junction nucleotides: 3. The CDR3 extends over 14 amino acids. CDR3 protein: CASSLGGEYNEQFF. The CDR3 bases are TGTGCCAGCAGCTTGGGGGGGGAATACAATGAGCAGTTCTTC.

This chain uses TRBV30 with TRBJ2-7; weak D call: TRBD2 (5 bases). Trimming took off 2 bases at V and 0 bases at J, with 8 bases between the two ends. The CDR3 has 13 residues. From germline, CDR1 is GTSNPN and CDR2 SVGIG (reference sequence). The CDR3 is CAWSFTSSYEQYF. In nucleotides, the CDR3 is TGTGCCTGGAGTTTTACTAGCTCCTACGAGCAGTACTTC. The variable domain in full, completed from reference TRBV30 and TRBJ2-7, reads SQTIHQWPATLVQPVGSPLSLECTVEGTSNPNLYWYRQAAGRGLQLLFYSVGIGQISSEVPQNLSASRPQDRQFILSSKKLLLSDSGFYLCAWSFTSSYEQYFGPGTRLTVT.

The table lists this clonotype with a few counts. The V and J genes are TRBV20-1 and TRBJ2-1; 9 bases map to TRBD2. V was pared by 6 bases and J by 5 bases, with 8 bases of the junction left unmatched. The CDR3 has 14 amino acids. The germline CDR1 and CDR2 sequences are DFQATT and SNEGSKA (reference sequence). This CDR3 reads CSAPPSSGNNEQFF. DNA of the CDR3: TGCAGTGCGCCTCCTTCTAGCGGGAACAATGAGCAGTTCTTC.

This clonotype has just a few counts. CDR3 in amino acids: CASSEWGQGGSPLHF. The CDR3 region has the DNA TGTGCCAGCAGTGAATGGGGACAGGGCGGTTCACCCCTCCACTTT. The V and J genes are TRBV25-1 and TRBJ1-6, with 9 bases aligning to TRBD1. Germline trimming cut 1 base from V and 9 bases from J; bases unmatched to any gene: 4. Per the germline V gene, CDR1 is MGHDK and CDR2 is SYGVNS. The CDR3 runs to 15 residues.

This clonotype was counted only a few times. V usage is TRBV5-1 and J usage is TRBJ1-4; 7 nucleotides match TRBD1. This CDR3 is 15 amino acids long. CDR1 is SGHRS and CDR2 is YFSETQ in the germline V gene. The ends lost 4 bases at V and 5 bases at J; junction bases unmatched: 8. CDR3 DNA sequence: TGCGCCAGCAGCATCTCCGGGACAGAGAATGAAAAACTGTTTTTT. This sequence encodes CASSISGTENEKLFF.